The source of this T cell receptor beta chain is a study of spatial heterogeneity in lung cancer. About the study: The donors, approximately 66 patients with untreated early-stage non-small cell lung cancer, provided the samples. Sequence detection consistently recorded a greater number of beta-chain than alpha-chain sequences.

Regarding the study as a whole: Ubiquitous expanded tumor TCRs were seen in blood more at resection than at follow-up.

Notes on this clonotype: Its antigen is as yet unknown.

The presence of a unique molecular identifier marked each TCR cDNA molecule. MiXCR was run by TCRdb on the 5' RACE reads, yielding one entry per CDR3 protein. The data show around 110,000 distinct CDR3 sequences, with 12% seen just once and 16% held by the top ten. Germline assignment: CDR1 SGHRS and CDR2 YFSETQ. The CDR3 is 14 amino acids. Trimming took off 2 bases at V and 6 bases at J, with 11 bases between the two ends. Time point indicated: blood at routine non-recurrence follow-up after resection. Whole RNA obtained from tumor, nontumor lung or frozen PBMC underwent sequencing without sorting. The chain employs TRBV5-1 and TRBJ1-4; D is undetermined. Source: PBMCs, taken at follow-up. This receptor was obtained from a male donor with early-stage non-small cell lung cancer. The CDR3 sequence: CASSFAGTDEKLFF. The CDR3 DNA is TGCGCCAGCAGCTTCGCGGGAACGGATGAAAAACTGTTTTTT.